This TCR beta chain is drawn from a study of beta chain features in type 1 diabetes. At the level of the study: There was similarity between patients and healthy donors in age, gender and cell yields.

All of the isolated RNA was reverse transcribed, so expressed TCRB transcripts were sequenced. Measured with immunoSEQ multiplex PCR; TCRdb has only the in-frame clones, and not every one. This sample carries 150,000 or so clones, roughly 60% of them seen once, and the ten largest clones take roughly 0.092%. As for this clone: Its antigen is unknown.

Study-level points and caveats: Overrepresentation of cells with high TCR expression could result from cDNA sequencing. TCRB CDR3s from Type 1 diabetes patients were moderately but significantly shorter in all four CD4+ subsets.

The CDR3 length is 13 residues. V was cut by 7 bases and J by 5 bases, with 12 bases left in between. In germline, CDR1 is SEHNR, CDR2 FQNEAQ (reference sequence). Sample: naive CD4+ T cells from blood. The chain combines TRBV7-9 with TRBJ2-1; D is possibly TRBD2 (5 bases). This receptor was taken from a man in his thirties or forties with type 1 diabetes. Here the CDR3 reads CASTSAGDNEQFF. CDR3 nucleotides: TGTGCCAGCACTTCAGCCGGGGACAATGAGCAGTTCTTC.